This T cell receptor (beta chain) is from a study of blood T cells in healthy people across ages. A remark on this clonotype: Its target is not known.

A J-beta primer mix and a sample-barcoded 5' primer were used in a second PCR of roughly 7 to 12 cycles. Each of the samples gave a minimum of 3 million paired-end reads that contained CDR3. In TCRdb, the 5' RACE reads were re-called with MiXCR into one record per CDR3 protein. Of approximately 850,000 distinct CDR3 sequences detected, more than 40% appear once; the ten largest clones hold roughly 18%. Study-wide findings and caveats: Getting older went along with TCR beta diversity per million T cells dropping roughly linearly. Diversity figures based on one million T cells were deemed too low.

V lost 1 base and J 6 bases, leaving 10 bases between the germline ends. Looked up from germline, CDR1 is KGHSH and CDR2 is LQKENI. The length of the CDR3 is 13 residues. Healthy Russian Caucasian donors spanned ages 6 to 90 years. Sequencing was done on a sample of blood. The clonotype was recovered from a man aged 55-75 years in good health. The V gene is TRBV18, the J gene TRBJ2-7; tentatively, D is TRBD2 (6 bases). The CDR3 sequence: CASSPLSEGEQYF. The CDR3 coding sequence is TGTGCCAGCTCACCACTCTCGGAGGGCGAGCAGTACTTC.